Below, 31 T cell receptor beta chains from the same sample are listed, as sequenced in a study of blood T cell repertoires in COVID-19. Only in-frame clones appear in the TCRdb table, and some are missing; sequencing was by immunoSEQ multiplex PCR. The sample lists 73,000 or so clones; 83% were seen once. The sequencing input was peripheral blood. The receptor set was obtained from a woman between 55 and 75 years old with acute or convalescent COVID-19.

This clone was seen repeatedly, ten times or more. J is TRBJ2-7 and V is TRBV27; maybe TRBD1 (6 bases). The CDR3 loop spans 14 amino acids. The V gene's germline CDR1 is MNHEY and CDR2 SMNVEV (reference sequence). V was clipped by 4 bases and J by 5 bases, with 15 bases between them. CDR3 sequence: CASSSGAPYHEQYF. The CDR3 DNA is TGTGCCAGCAGTTCAGGGGCACCTTACCACGAGCAGTACTTC.

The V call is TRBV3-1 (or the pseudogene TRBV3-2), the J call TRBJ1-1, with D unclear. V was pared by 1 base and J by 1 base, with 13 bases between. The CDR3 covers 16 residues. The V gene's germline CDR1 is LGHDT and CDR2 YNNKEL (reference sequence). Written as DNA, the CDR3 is TGTGCCAGCAGCCAAGGTTGGAGTATTGGGAACACTGAAGCTTTCTTT. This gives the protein CASSQGWSIGNTEAFF.

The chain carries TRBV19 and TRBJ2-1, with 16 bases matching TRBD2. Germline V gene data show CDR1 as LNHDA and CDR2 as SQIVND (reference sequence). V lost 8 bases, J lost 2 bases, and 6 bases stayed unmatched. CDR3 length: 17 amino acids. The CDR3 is CASLGLAGGPPYNEQFF. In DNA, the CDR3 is TGTGCCAGTCTGGGACTAGCGGGGGGGCCTCCCTACAATGAGCAGTTCTTC.

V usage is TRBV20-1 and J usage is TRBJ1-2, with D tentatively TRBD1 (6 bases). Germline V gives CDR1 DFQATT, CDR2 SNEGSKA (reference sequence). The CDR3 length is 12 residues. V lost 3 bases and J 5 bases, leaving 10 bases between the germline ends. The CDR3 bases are TGCAGTGCTAGTATTGGACAGTATGGCTACACCTTC. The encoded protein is CSASIGQYGYTF.

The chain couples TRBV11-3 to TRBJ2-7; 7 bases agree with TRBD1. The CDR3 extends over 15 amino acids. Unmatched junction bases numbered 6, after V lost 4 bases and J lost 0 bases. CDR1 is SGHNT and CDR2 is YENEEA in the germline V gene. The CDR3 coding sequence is TGTGCCAGCAGCTCGGCCCGGGACAGCTCCTACGAGCAGTACTTC. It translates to CASSSARDSSYEQYF.

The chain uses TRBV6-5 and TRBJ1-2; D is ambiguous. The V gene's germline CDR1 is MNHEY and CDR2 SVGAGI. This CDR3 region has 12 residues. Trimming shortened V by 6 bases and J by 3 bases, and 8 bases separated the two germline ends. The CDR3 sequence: CASRNIYYGYTF. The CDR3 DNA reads TGTGCCAGCAGAAATATCTACTATGGCTACACCTTC.

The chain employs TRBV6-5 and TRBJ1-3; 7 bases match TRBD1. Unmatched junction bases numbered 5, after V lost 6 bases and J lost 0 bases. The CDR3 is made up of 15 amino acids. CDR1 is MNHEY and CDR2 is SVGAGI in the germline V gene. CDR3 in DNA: TGTGCCAGCAGGTGGGACAGATCCTCTGGAAACACCATATATTTT. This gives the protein CASRWDRSSGNTIYF.

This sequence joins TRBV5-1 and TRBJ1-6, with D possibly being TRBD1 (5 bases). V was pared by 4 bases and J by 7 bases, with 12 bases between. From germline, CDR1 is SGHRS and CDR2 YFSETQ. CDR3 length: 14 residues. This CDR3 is CASSSRDWNSPLHF. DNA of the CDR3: TGCGCCAGCAGCAGCCGGGACTGGAATTCACCCCTCCACTTT.

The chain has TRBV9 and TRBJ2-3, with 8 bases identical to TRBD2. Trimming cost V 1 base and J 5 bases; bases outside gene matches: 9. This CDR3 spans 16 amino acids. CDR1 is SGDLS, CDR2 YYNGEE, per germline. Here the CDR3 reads CASSVSSGGPGDTQYF. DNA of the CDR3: TGTGCCAGCAGCGTATCCTCGGGGGGGCCTGGAGATACGCAGTATTTT.

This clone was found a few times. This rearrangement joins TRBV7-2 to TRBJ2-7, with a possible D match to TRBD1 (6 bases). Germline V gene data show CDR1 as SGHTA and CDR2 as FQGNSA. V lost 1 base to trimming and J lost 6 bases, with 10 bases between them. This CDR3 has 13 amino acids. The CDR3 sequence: CASSLVMDSEQYF. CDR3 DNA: TGTGCCAGCAGCTTAGTAATGGACAGCGAGCAGTACTTC. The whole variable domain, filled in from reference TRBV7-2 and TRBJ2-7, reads GAGVSQSPSNKVTEKGKDVELRCDPISGHTALYWYRQSLGQGLEFLIYFQGNSAPDKSGLPSDRFSAERTGGSVSTLTIQRTQQEDSAVYLCASSLVMDSEQYFGPGTRLTVT.

This chain's CDR3 is CASKRSGGHGYF. The CDR3 nucleotides read TGTGCCAGCAAACGCTCCGGGGGGCATGGGTACTTC. The chain employs TRBV6-5 and TRBJ2-7; D is perhaps TRBD2 (7 bases). This CDR3 is built from 12 residues. The germline gives CDR1 MNHEY, CDR2 SVGAGI. V lost 7 bases to trimming and J lost 12 bases, with 19 bases between them.

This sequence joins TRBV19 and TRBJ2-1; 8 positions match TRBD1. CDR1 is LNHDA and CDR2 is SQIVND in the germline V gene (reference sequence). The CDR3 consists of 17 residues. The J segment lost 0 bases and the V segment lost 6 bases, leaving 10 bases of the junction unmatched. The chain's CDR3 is CASRRTGPSSSYNEQFF. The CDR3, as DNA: TGTGCCAGTAGGAGGACAGGGCCCTCAAGCTCCTACAATGAGCAGTTCTTC. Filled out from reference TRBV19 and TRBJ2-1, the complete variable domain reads DGGITQSPKYLFRKEGQNVTLSCEQNLNHDAMYWYRQDPGQGLRLIYYSQIVNDFQKGDIAEGYSVSREKKESFPLTVTSAQKNPTAFYLCASRRTGPSSSYNEQFFGPGTRLTVL.

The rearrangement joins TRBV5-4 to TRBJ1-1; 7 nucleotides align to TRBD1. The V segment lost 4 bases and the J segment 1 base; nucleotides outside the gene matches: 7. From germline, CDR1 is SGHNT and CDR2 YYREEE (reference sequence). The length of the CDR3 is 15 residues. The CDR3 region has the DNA TGTGCCAGCAGCCCGGGGGGGGACAGGAACACTGAAGCTTTCTTT. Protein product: CASSPGGDRNTEAFF.

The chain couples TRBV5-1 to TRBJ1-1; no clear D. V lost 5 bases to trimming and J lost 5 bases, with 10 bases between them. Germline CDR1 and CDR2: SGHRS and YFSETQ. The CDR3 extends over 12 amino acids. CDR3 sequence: CASRGRETEAFF. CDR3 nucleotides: TGCGCCAGCAGGGGGAGGGAAACTGAAGCTTTCTTT.

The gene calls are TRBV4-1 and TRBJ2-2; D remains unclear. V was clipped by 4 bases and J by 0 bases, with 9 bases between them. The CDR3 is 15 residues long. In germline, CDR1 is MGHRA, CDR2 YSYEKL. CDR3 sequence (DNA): TGCGCCAGCAGCCCCCGCCGAGCGAACACCGGGGAGCTGTTTTTT. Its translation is CASSPRRANTGELFF.

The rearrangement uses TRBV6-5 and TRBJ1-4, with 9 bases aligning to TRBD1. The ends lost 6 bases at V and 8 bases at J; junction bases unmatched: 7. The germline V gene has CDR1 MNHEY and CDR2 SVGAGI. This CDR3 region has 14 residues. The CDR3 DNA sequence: TGTGCCAGCAGGACCACAGGGGGCAAGGAAAAACTGTTTTTT. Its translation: CASRTTGGKEKLFF.

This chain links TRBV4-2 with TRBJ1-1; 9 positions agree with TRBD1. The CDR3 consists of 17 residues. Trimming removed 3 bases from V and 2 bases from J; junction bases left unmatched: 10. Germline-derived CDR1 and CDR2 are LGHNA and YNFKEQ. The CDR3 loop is CASSHSTRDRANTEAFF. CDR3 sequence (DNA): TGTGCCAGCAGCCATTCTACCCGGGACAGGGCCAACACTGAAGCTTTCTTT.

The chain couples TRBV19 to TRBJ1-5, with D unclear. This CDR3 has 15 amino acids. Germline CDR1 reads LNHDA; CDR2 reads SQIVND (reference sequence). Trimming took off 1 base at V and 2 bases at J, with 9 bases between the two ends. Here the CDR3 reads CASSIGGYGNQPQHF. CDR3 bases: TGTGCCAGTAGTATAGGAGGGTATGGCAATCAGCCCCAGCATTTT.

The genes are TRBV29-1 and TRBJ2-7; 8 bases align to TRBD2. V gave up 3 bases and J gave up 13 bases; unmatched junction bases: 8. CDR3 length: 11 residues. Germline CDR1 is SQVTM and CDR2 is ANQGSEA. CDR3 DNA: TGCAGCGTTGAGTCGGGGGGGGCCAGATACTTC. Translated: CSVESGGARYF.

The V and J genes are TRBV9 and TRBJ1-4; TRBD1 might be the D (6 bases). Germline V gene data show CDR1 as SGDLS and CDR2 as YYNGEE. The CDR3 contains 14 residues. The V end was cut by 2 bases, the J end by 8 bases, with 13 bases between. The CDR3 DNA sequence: TGTGCCAGCAGCGTGACAGGAGTTAGCGAAAAACTGTTTTTT. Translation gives CASSVTGVSEKLFF. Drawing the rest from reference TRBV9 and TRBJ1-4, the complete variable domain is DSGVTQTPKHLITATGQRVTLRCSPRSGDLSVYWYQQSLDQGLQFLIQYYNGEERAKGNILERFSAQQFPDLHSELNLSSLELGDSALYFCASSVTGVSEKLFFGSGTQLSVL.

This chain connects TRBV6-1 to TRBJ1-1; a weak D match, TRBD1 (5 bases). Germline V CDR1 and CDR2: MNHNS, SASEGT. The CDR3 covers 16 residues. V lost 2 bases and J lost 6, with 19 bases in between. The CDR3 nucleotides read TGTGCCAGCAGTGAAAGGTCGGGACTTTGGGGTCCTGAAGCTTTCTTT. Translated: CASSERSGLWGPEAFF.

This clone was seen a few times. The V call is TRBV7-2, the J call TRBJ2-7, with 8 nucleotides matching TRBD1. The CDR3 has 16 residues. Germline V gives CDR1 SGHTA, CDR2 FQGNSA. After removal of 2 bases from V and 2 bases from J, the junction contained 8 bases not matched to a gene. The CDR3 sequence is CASSLHPRTGPYEQYF. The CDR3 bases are TGTGCCAGCAGCTTACACCCACGGACAGGGCCCTACGAGCAGTACTTC. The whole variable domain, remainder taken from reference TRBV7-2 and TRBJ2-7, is GAGVSQSPSNKVTEKGKDVELRCDPISGHTALYWYRQSLGQGLEFLIYFQGNSAPDKSGLPSDRFSAERTGGSVSTLTIQRTQQEDSAVYLCASSLHPRTGPYEQYFGPGTRLTVT.

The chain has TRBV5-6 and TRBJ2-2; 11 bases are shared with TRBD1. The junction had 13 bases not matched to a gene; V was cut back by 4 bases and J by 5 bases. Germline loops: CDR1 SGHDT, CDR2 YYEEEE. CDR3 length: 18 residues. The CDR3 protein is CASSTGAGQGVETGELFF. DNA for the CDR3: TGTGCCAGCAGCACTGGGGCGGGACAGGGGGTCGAGACCGGGGAGCTGTTTTTT.

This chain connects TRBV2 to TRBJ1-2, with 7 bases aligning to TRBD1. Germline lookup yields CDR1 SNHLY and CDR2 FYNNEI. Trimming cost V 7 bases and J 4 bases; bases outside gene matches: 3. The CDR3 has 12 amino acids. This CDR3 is CASTTGVYGYTF. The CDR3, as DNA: TGTGCCAGCACCACAGGGGTCTATGGCTACACCTTC.

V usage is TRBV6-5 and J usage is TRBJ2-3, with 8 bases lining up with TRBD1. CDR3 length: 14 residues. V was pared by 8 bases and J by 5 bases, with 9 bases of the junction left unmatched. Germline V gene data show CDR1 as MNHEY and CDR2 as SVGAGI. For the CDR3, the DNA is TGTGCCAGCCAGTGGACAGGGTGGGGAGATACGCAGTATTTT. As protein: CASQWTGWGDTQYF.

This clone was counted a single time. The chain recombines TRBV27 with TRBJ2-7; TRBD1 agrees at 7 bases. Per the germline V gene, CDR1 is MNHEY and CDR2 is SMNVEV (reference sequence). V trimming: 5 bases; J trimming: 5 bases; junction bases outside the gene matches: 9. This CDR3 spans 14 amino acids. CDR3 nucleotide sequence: TGTGCCAGCAGTCTGACAGGGTATAGGGACGAGCAGTACTTC. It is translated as CASSLTGYRDEQYF.

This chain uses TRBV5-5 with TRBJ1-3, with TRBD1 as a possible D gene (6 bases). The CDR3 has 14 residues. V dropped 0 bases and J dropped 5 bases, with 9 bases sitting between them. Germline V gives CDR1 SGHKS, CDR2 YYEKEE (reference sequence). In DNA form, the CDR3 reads TGTGCCAGCAGCTTGGACAGGGCCCGAAACACCATATATTTT. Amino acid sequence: CASSLDRARNTIYF.

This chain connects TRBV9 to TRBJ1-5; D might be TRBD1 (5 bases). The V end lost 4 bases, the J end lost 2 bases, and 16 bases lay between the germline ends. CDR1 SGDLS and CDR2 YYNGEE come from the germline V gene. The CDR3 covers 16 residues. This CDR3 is CASSPRGTRGNQPQHF. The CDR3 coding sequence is TGTGCCAGCAGCCCCAGAGGTACCAGGGGCAATCAGCCCCAGCATTTT. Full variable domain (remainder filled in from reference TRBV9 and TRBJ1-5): DSGVTQTPKHLITATGQRVTLRCSPRSGDLSVYWYQQSLDQGLQFLIQYYNGEERAKGNILERFSAQQFPDLHSELNLSSLELGDSALYFCASSPRGTRGNQPQHFGDGTRLSIL.

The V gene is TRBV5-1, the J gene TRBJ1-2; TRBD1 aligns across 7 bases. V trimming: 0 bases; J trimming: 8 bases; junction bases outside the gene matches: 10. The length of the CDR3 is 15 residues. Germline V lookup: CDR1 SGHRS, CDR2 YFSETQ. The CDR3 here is CASSLGGTVSLGYTF. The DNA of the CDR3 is TGCGCCAGCAGCTTGGGGGGGACAGTATCCCTAGGCTACACCTTC.

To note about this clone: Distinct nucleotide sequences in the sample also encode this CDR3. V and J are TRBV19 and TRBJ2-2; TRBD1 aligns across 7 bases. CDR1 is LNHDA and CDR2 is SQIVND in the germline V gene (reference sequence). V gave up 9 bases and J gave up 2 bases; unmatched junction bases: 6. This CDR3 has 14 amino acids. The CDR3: CASNRDRNTGELFF. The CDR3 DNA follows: TGTGCCAGCAACCGGGACAGAAACACCGGGGAGCTGTTTTTT.

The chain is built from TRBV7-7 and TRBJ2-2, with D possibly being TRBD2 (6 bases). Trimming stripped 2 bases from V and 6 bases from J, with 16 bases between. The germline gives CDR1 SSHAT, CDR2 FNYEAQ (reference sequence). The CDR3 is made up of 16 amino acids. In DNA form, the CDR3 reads TGTGCCAGCAGCTTATCAGGCGGGACTCCCTCCGGGGAGCTGTTTTTT. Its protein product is CASSLSGGTPSGELFF.